This TCR beta chain was obtained from a study of blood T cells in healthy people across ages. As regards this clonotype: Its antigen is still unknown.

Overall study results and limits: Across samples, TCR beta diversity tracked strongly with naive T cell percentage.

Germline V CDR1 and CDR2: SGHVS, FQNEAQ. This CDR3 has 17 amino acids. V lost 1 base and J 0 bases, leaving 13 bases between the germline ends. The second PCR ran about 6 to 12 cycles with a sample-barcoded 5' primer and J-beta primers. TCRdb independently ran MiXCR on the 5' RACE reads; one entry per CDR3 protein. The sample gives roughly 1.9 million distinct CDR3 sequences, about 39% of which show up once; under 25% is in the top ten. This TCR was sampled from a human donor in good health. The chain recombines TRBV7-8 with TRBJ2-1; no reliable D call. Material: blood. The CDR3 reads CASSLDVGYVSYNEQFF. CDR3 nucleotide sequence: TGTGCCAGCAGCTTAGATGTAGGGTACGTCTCCTACAATGAGCAGTTCTTC. The whole variable domain, remainder taken from reference TRBV7-8 and TRBJ2-1, is GAGVSQSPRYKVAKRGQDVALRCDPISGHVSLFWYQQALGQGPEFLTYFQNEAQLDKSGLPSDRFFAERPEGSVSTLKIQRTQQEDSAVYLCASSLDVGYVSYNEQFFGPGTRLTVL.